The sequence of this T cell receptor beta chain was determined in a study of beta chain features in type 1 diabetes. Study-wide results and limits: Patients and controls would share equally any PCR tilt toward shorter templates.

All of the isolated RNA was reverse transcribed, so expressed TCRB transcripts were sequenced. Naive, central memory and regulatory T cell samples came to a mean of approximately 4 million reads. Measured with immunoSEQ multiplex PCR; TCRdb has only the in-frame clones, and not every one. The table has 300,000 to 450,000 clones, roughly 12% seen once. Sorted cells reached over 95% purity in every population. As regards this clone: What it binds is not known.

The CDR3 runs 12 residues. Between the trimmed V and J ends, which lost 10 bases and 2 bases, there was a span of 10 bases. Germline CDR1 is ENHRY and CDR2 is SYGVKD. The specimen was naive CD4+ T cells from blood. This sequence was found in a man in his late teens or twenties in good health. The genes are TRBV10-3 and TRBJ2-3; D perhaps matches TRBD2 (6 bases). CDR3 residues: CASGTATDTQYF. CDR3 coding DNA: TGTGCCAGCGGGACCGCCACAGATACGCAGTATTTT.